This entry describes one T cell receptor (beta chain). What antigen it recognizes has not been identified. The sample holds no much larger clone one base away, and base qualities are not on file. Collaborating institutions collected whole blood in K2EDTA tubes following their own protocols. For TCRbeta analysis, collaborators shipped samples as frozen whole blood, isolated PBMCs, or DNA extracted from either of those sample types. The germline V gene encodes CDR1 SQVTM and CDR2 ANQGSEA. The CDR3, from cysteine to phenylalanine, totals 14 residues. Just the 42-base CDR3 DNA is kept, in frame starting at base 1. V gives up 4 bases and J gives up 4 bases, and the segment between their germline ends measures 17 bases. This sample is drawn from a study of blood T cell repertoires in COVID-19 (dated by TCRdb to 2020 to 2022). As for the study more broadly: Samples from collaborators originated in the United States, Italy and Spain and spanned both the acute and convalescent phases of COVID-19. The material from the prospective study consisted of cDNA or gDNA derived from T cells, B-cell-depleted T cells, or PBMCs. Subjects who had been exposed to COVID-19, were actively infected with it, or had recovered from it provided the deeply sampled blood TCRbeta repertoires that made up the dataset. The repertoires were released in a freely available public database meant as a resource for research on the immune response to SARS-CoV-2. Samples were obtained from the ongoing ImmuneRACE study (first 160 participants) and from approximately 1,200 subjects provided by 6 global collaborators. Nearly every sample came with metadata listing a de-identified subject ID, COVID-19 status, age in years and sex. Where HLA class I and class II types were available, the types were taken from metadata supplied by the sample provider, not from assay-based typing.

What the authors observed across the whole study: The quantity of clinical and demographic metadata differed by source and by participant and was supplied without curation.

TCRbeta CDR3 regions were amplified from genomic DNA using the immunoSEQ Assay, a bias-controlled multiplex PCR. Under the source paper's analysis protocol: The number of nucleated cells in each sample was estimated from the amplification of reference gene primers within the assay. To quantify the absolute abundance of each unique TCRbeta CDR3 rearrangement, sequence reads were collapsed and filtered. For each sample, productive Simpson clonality was calculated as the square root of Simpson's diversity index across productive rearrangements. This is the immuneACCESS table as TCRdb keeps it, with only in-frame sequences that have V and J called. A part of the clones is gone; compared with another copy, unresolved V genes explain less than half, and the rest is unexplained. V and J calls and clone size are copied from that table; D and trimming were computed from the DNA. Counted in this sample were under 100,000 clones; around nine tenths of them appeared once. The top ten clonotypes cover approximately 4.2% of the sample.

This clonotype was obtained from a man in his fifties or sixties with active COVID-19. The chain is made from TRBV29-1 and TRBJ2-7; a weak D assignment points to TRBD1 (6 bases agree). The sequenced sample was peripheral blood. The CDR3 protein sequence reads: CSVAGGPKGYEQYF. The DNA sequence is TGCAGCGTTGCTGGGGGCCCCAAGGGGTACGAGCAGTACTTC.